A single sample gave rise to the 26 T cell receptor beta chains below, sequenced in a study of T cells in Graves' hyperthyroidism and ophthalmopathy. TCR beta CDR3 sequences were amplified from RNA transcripts. Initially, a first-round RT-PCR of the TCR CDR3 employed the HTBI primer set. TCRdb recomputed calls from the multiplex PCR reads with MiXCR, one row per CDR3 protein. The data show hundreds of thousands of distinct CDR3 sequences, under 15% seen once. The sequenced sample consisted of blood. All receptors come from a man between 18 and 29 years old with Graves' ophthalmopathy.

For this clonotype: A clone one base away is much larger, so this may be a read error. The rearrangement links TRBV9 to TRBJ2-1; no definite D call. Germline V gives CDR1 SGDLS, CDR2 YYNGEE. The CDR3 totals 14 residues. The CDR3 DNA is TGTGCCAGCAGCGTAGACGGCTCCTACAATGAGCGGTTCTTC. Amino acids: CASSVDGSYNERFF.

This clonotype was counted between two and nine times. V gene TRBV6-1 combines with J gene TRBJ1-4; 7 bases fit TRBD1. V was clipped by 6 bases and J by 0 bases; unmatched bases: 7. This CDR3 has 16 amino acids. Germline assignment: CDR1 MNHNS and CDR2 SASEGT. The CDR3 loop reads CASRARQGPTNEKLFF. DNA for the CDR3: TGTGCCAGCAGGGCCCGACAGGGACCAACTAATGAAAAACTGTTTTTT.

This clonotype was found a few times. The chain couples TRBV14 to TRBJ1-2; tentatively, D is TRBD1 (5 bases). This CDR3 contains 15 residues. The V and J ends lost 0 bases and 8 bases respectively, with 16 bases between them. The germline V gene has CDR1 SGHDN and CDR2 FVKESK. The CDR3 loop reads CASSQDSDTRKGYTF. In DNA, the CDR3 is TGTGCCAGCAGCCAAGATTCGGACACCAGGAAGGGCTACACCTTC. The whole variable domain, remainder taken from reference TRBV14 and TRBJ1-2, is EAGVTQFPSHSVIEKGQTVTLRCDPISGHDNLYWYRRVMGKEIKFLLHFVKESKQDESGMPNNRFLAERTGGTYSTLKVQPAELEDSGVYFCASSQDSDTRKGYTFGSGTRLTVV.

The chain combines TRBV7-3 with TRBJ2-1; 7 bases are a match to TRBD2. Looked up from germline, CDR1 is SGHTA and CDR2 is FQGTGA. This CDR3 spans 14 amino acids. V shed 5 bases, J shed 8 bases, and the junction held 9 bases outside the gene matches. Here the CDR3 DNA reads TGTGCCAGCAGCCCCAGCGGGAATAAATATGAGCAGTTCTTC. Translated, it gives CASSPSGNKYEQFF.

The table lists this clonotype with many counts. This chain links TRBV7-9 with TRBJ2-1, with 8 nucleotides matching TRBD1. There are 16 residues in the CDR3. Germline CDR1 and CDR2: SEHNR and FQNEAQ (reference sequence). Germline trimming cut 2 bases from V and 4 bases from J; bases unmatched to any gene: 7. The CDR3 DNA is TGTGCCAGCAGCTTACATTTGGACAGGGAATACAATGAGCAGTTCTTC. Translating it yields CASSLHLDREYNEQFF. Variable domain in full (rest from reference TRBV7-9 and TRBJ2-1): DTGVSQNPRHKITKRGQNVTFRCDPISEHNRLYWYRQTLGQGPEFLTYFQNEAQLEKSRLLSDRFSAERPKGSFSTLEIQRTEQGDSAMYLCASSLHLDREYNEQFFGPGTRLTVL.

In this sample, this clonotype turned up many times. V is TRBV4-2 and J is TRBJ2-3; D tentatively reads TRBD1 or TRBD2 (7 bases each). CDR3 length: 18 residues. The V end was cut by 4 bases, the J end by 0 bases, with 20 bases between. Germline V gene lookup returns CDR1 LGHNA and CDR2 YNFKEQ. The CDR3 DNA sequence: TGTGCCAGCAGCCTCCAGGGGGGGACCGACACTAGCACAGATACGCAGTATTTT. It specifies CASSLQGGTDTSTDTQYF.

In its sample, this clonotype was seen many times. The rearrangement uses TRBV6-1 and TRBJ2-3, with 14 bases that match TRBD2. The length of the CDR3 is 17 residues. CDR1 and CDR2 from the germline V gene are MNHNS and SASEGT. V lost 5 bases to trimming and J lost 3 bases; unmatched junction nucleotides: 7. The CDR3 bases are TGTGCCAGCAGTACCCCTGGACTAGCGGGAGGTACAGATACGCAGTATTTT. Its translation: CASSTPGLAGGTDTQYF.

This clonotype was counted many times. This rearrangement joins TRBV7-2 to TRBJ2-1; no firm D call. The germline gives CDR1 SGHTA, CDR2 FQGNSA. V was pared by 3 bases and J by 11 bases, with 11 bases between. The CDR3 is made up of 12 amino acids. CDR3 DNA: TGTGCCAGCAGCTTGGACGGCGGTAAGCAGTTCTTC. Its protein product is CASSLDGGKQFF. Using reference TRBV7-2 and TRBJ2-1 for the parts outside the CDR3, the full variable domain is GAGVSQSPSNKVTEKGKDVELRCDPISGHTALYWYRQSLGQGLEFLIYFQGNSAPDKSGLPSDRFSAERTGGSVSTLTIQRTQQEDSAVYLCASSLDGGKQFFGPGTRLTVL.

The table lists this clonotype with many counts. The chain combines TRBV7-8 with TRBJ1-2; TRBD1 aligns across 7 bases. Germline V CDR1 and CDR2: SGHVS, FQNEAQ. The length of the CDR3 is 15 residues. Unmatched junction bases numbered 6, after V lost 5 bases and J lost 0 bases. CDR3 protein: CASSPTGPPNYGYTF. CDR3 coding DNA: TGTGCCAGCAGCCCGACAGGGCCACCTAACTATGGCTACACCTTC.

This clonotype has a count of ten or more. The rearrangement links TRBV2 to TRBJ2-2; D call uncertain. Trimming removed 7 bases from V and 8 bases from J, with 14 bases in between. Germline V gene lookup returns CDR1 SNHLY and CDR2 FYNNEI. The CDR3 extends over 13 amino acids. The CDR3 region is CASTPGPMGELFF. As DNA, the CDR3 is TGTGCCAGCACCCCGGGCCCTATGGGGGAGCTGTTTTTT. Filled out from reference TRBV2 and TRBJ2-2, the complete variable domain reads EPEVTQTPSHQVTQMGQEVILRCVPISNHLYFYWYRQILGQKVEFLVSFYNNEISEKSEIFDDQFSVERPDGSNFTLKIRSTKLEDSAMYFCASTPGPMGELFFGEGSRLTVL.

This clonotype was seen at least ten times. The genes are TRBV2 and TRBJ2-1; 9 bases match TRBD1. V gave up 5 bases and J gave up 7 bases; unmatched junction bases: 9. This CDR3 has 15 residues. Germline CDR1 and CDR2: SNHLY and FYNNEI. CDR3 bases: TGTGCCAGCAGTCCCTACTCCGGGACAGGGAATGAGCAGTTCTTC. Its translation is CASSPYSGTGNEQFF.

V usage is TRBV10-3 and J usage is TRBJ2-7; 10 bases match TRBD1. V lost 6 bases, J lost 5 bases, and 16 bases stayed unmatched. The germline CDR1 and CDR2 sequences are ENHRY and SYGVKD. The CDR3 consists of 17 residues. The CDR3 coding sequence is TGTGCCATCAGCGCTACCCCCCCGACAGGGGGCGGAAACGAGCAGTACTTC. This encodes CAISATPPTGGGNEQYF.

In this sample, this clonotype turned up many times. The rearrangement joins TRBV6-1 to TRBJ1-5; TRBD1 matches 8 bases. The germline gives CDR1 MNHNS, CDR2 SASEGT. The length of the CDR3 is 15 residues. J was trimmed by 3 bases and V by 4 bases; bases with no gene match: 5. The CDR3 nucleotides read TGTGCCAGCAGTGCAGGGGGCGGGTTCAATCAGCCCCAGCATTTT. This encodes CASSAGGGFNQPQHF.

The rearrangement uses TRBV29-1 and TRBJ1-5, with 11 bases that match TRBD1. Germline-derived CDR1 and CDR2 are SQVTM and ANQGSEA. The J segment lost 7 bases and the V segment lost 6 bases, leaving 2 bases of the junction unmatched. CDR3 length: 12 residues. The CDR3 bases are TGCAGCGTAGGACAGGGGGCACAGCCCCAGCATTTT. Translation: CSVGQGAQPQHF.

This clonotype appeared many times. V and J are TRBV30 and TRBJ2-1, with D possibly matching TRBD2 (5 bases). The CDR3 runs 12 residues. Germline V gene lookup returns CDR1 GTSNPN and CDR2 SVGIG (reference sequence). Trimming stripped 0 bases from V and 9 bases from J, with 9 bases between. The CDR3 nucleotides read TGTGCCTGGAGTGTGGAACGGGGTGAGCAGTTCTTC. This codes for CAWSVERGEQFF.

In the case of this clonotype: With a much larger clone just one base away, this may be a read error. The chain is built from TRBV11-2 and TRBJ1-2, with TRBD1 identical over 7 bases. The CDR3 loop spans 15 amino acids. Germline CDR1 and CDR2: SGHAT and FQNNGV. In DNA, the CDR3 is TGTGCCAGCAGCCCAAACCGGGACAGTAACTATGGCTGCACCTTC. It is translated as CASSPNRDSNYGCTF.

The table lists this clonotype with many counts. The rearrangement uses TRBV12-3 or TRBV12-4 and TRBJ1-5, with TRBD1 matching 7 bases. The CDR3 runs to 15 residues. After removal of 7 bases from V and 7 bases from J, the junction contained 13 bases not matched to a gene. The CDR3 coding sequence is TGTGCCAGCACAGACAGGGAAGGGGGACACCAGCCCCAGCATTTT. The encoded protein is CASTDREGGHQPQHF.

This clonotype was counted a few times. The chain has TRBV10-3 and TRBJ2-5, with D hard to call. The germline V gene encodes CDR1 ENHRY and CDR2 SYGVKD. The CDR3 runs 15 residues. V dropped 0 bases and J dropped 2 bases, with 10 bases sitting between them. The CDR3 bases are TGTGCCATCAGTGAGTCTGGTCACCGTCAAGAGACCCAGTACTTC. It yields the protein CAISESGHRQETQYF.

This clonotype was seen many times. The chain joins TRBV6-1 to TRBJ2-7; no clear D. Trimming left V 8 bases short and J 4 bases short, with 21 bases between. Germline CDR1 MNHNS, CDR2 SASEGT. This CDR3 comprises 15 residues. CDR3 amino acids: CASRIADGEMYEQYF. The CDR3 coding sequence is TGTGCCAGCCGAATAGCAGATGGCGAAATGTACGAGCAGTACTTC.

The chain combines TRBV19 with TRBJ2-5, with TRBD2 matching 7 bases. This CDR3 spans 12 amino acids. V gave up 8 bases and J gave up 5 bases; unmatched junction bases: 5. CDR1 and CDR2 from the germline V gene are LNHDA and SQIVND (reference sequence). The CDR3 reads CASGGRAETQYF. The CDR3 nucleotides are TGTGCCAGTGGCGGGAGAGCGGAGACCCAGTACTTC.

The chain couples TRBV5-4 to TRBJ1-4; 9 bases match TRBD1. The CDR3 is made up of 14 amino acids. The ends lost 4 bases at V and 10 bases at J; junction bases unmatched: 8. Germline V lookup: CDR1 SGHNT, CDR2 YYREEE (reference sequence). The CDR3 loop reads CASSPSGTGSKLFF. CDR3 nucleotide sequence: TGTGCCAGCAGCCCCAGTGGGACAGGGTCAAAACTGTTTTTT.

The table lists this clonotype with many counts. The chain recombines TRBV5-4 with TRBJ2-3; TRBD2 matches at 10 bases. V shed 4 bases and J 1 base; nucleotides not matched to a gene: 3. Germline V gene sequence: CDR1 SGHNT, CDR2 YYREEE (reference sequence). This CDR3 spans 15 amino acids. CDR3 protein: CASSGGTSGTDTQYF. In nucleotides, the CDR3 is TGTGCCAGCAGCGGGGGGACTAGCGGCACAGATACGCAGTATTTT.

This clonotype was seen at least ten times. V and J are TRBV12-3 or TRBV12-4 and TRBJ2-7; 12 nucleotides line up with TRBD2. Trimming removed 5 bases from V and 2 bases from J; junction bases left unmatched: 4. There are 15 residues in the CDR3. Here the CDR3 DNA reads TGTGCCAGCAGTCTCGGACTAGCGGGACCCTACGAGCAGTACTTC. Its translation is CASSLGLAGPYEQYF.

This clonotype was seen many times. The chain combines TRBV6-5 with TRBJ2-1; the match to TRBD2 covers 11 bases. From germline, CDR1 is MNHEY and CDR2 SVGAGI. This CDR3 comprises 15 residues. Losses at the gene ends were 0 bases for V and 10 bases for J; bases not matched to a gene: 5. The CDR3 coding sequence is TGTGCCAGCAGTTACTCGACTAGCGGGAAAGGGGAGCAGTTCTTC. It yields the protein CASSYSTSGKGEQFF.

Details on this clonotype: Compared with germline, one end of the junction differs, possibly owing to a read error. This sequence joins TRBV10-3 and TRBJ2-2; tentatively, D is TRBD2 (5 bases). The CDR3 spans 19 residues. Germline loops: CDR1 ENHRY, CDR2 SYGVKD. DNA of the CDR3: TGTGCCATCAGTGAGTCTATGCTAGCTCGATCAGGAGGCGCCGGGGAGCTGTCTTTT. Protein product: CAISESMLARSGGAGELSF.

The chain uses TRBV12-3 or TRBV12-4 and TRBJ1-1; D might be TRBD1 (5 bases). Trimming pared 5 bases from V and 7 bases from J, leaving 17 bases between. The CDR3 length is 14 residues. The CDR3, as DNA: TGTGCCAGCAGTGAACCCGGGACGGGAATTGAAGCTTTCTTT. This gives the protein CASSEPGTGIEAFF.